This note documents a single TCR beta chain sequence. Its cognate antigen is unknown. The record originates from a study of CD8+CD57+ T cells in acquired aplastic anemia. Across the whole study: The sorted CD4+ and CD8+ cells yielded an average about 3.5 ug of DNA. Mean read depth for CD4+ cells from healthy donors was roughly 10 million. The study, taken as a whole, reports: In CD8+ cells, Simpson's diversity showed no significant difference between patients and controls. Common to patients and controls were approximately 30 CD8+ CDR3 sequences.

Profiling of TCR beta VDJ combinations and CDR3 sequences used genomic DNA as template. TCRdb independently ran MiXCR on the reads; one entry per CDR3 protein. The table lists 400,000 to 500,000 distinct CDR3 sequences, around 72% of them singletons. This CDR3 region has 13 residues. V shed 3 bases and J shed 11 bases, with 17 bases lying between them. CDR1 is GTSNPN, CDR2 SVGIG, per germline (reference sequence). The chain combines TRBV30 with TRBJ1-5, with unresolved D. The TCR originated in a human donor in good health, serving as a control. Sequencing input: sorted CD4+, CD8+, or CD8+CD57+ T cells (not recorded which) from PBMCs. The CDR3 loop reads CAWRSGPGETQHF. Here the CDR3 DNA reads TGTGCCTGGAGGAGCGGCCCCGGGGAGACCCAGCATTTT. The whole variable domain, filled in from reference TRBV30 and TRBJ1-5, reads SQTIHQWPATLVQPVGSPLSLECTVEGTSNPNLYWYRQAAGRGLQLLFYSVGIGQISSEVPQNLSASRPQDRQFILSSKKLLLSDSGFYLCAWRSGPGETQHFGDGTRLSIL.